These T cell receptor beta chains were read from a single sample in a study of shared clonotypes between healthy human individuals. Repertoires were generated with immunoSEQ multiplex PCR, while TCRdb's copy carries only in-frame clones and drops some. The data hold 2 million to 2.5 million clones, with approximately 94% observed a single time. Material: naive CD4+ T cells sorted from blood. The receptor set was obtained from a man aged 18 to 35 in good health. Both conserved end residues are part of each CDR3. D genes are given only for firm matches. Only part of the rows carry a size: once, few, many, or a class if the clone is expanded.

>TRBJ2-7|NA|NA|TRBV9
CASSVEEGSYEQYF
TGTGCCAGCAGCGTAGAGGAGGGGTCCTACGAGCAGTACTTC
>TRBJ1-2|few|NA|TRBV5-1
CASSLRQARGYTF
TGCGCCAGCAGCTTGAGGCAGGCCAGGGGCTACACCTTC
>TRBJ2-3|NA|TRBD2|TRBV19
CASSGGGLGTDTQYF
TGTGCCAGTAGTGGAGGGGGACTAGGCACAGATACGCAGTATTTT
>TRBJ1-3|NA|NA|TRBV7-9
CASSRTFSGNTIYF
TGTGCCAGCAGTCGGACCTTCTCTGGAAACACCATATATTTT
>TRBJ1-1|NA|NA|TRBV9
CASSVGGPNTEAFF
TGTGCCAGCAGCGTAGGGGGGCCGAACACTGAAGCTTTCTTT
>TRBJ2-1|NA|NA|TRBV11-2
CASSFVLYNEQFF
TGTGCCAGCAGCTTCGTGCTGTACAATGAGCAGTTCTTC
>TRBJ2-4|NA|TRBD1|TRBV19
CASRAGTGTYIQYF
TGTGCCAGTAGAGCCGGGACAGGGACGTACATTCAGTACTTC
>TRBJ1-1|NA|NA|TRBV28
CASSRQTEAFF
TGTGCCAGCAGTCGACAGACTGAAGCTTTCTTT
>TRBJ1-3|NA|NA|TRBV6-1
CASRGGNTIYF
TGTGCCAGCAGGGGTGGAAACACCATATATTTT
>TRBJ2-2|NA|NA|TRBV27
CASTNTGELFF
TGTGCCAGCACCAACACCGGGGAGCTGTTTTTT
>TRBJ2-7|NA|NA|TRBV18
CASLAGSGTYEQYF
TGTGCCAGCCTAGCTGGGTCTGGGACTTACGAGCAGTACTTC
>TRBJ2-1|NA|NA|TRBV28
CASSLAQGSYNEQFF
TGTGCCAGCAGTTTAGCACAGGGTTCCTACAATGAGCAGTTCTTC
>TRBJ2-2|NA|NA|TRBV4-1
CASSQPQGYGGVGLFF
TGCGCCAGCAGCCAGCCCCAGGGGTATGGGGGAGTGGGGCTGTTTTTT
>TRBJ1-1|NA|NA|TRBV6-1
CASSGGQLTEAFF
TGTGCCAGCAGCGGTGGACAGCTCACTGAAGCTTTCTTT
>TRBJ2-7|NA|NA|TRBV5-1
CASSLGGLGSEQYF
TGCGCCAGCAGCTTGGGAGGCTTAGGAAGCGAGCAGTACTTC
>TRBJ2-7|NA|NA|TRBV5-1
CASSLGGTGTYEQYF
TGCGCCAGCAGCTTGGGGGGCACAGGGACCTACGAGCAGTACTTC
>TRBJ1-2|NA|NA|TRBV7-8
CASGIGLGYTF
TGTGCCAGCGGTATAGGTTTAGGCTACACCTTC
>TRBJ2-1|NA|NA|TRBV6-6
CASTDERYNEQFF
TGTGCCAGCACTGATGAGCGGTACAATGAGCAGTTCTTC
>TRBJ2-1|NA|NA|TRBV7-2
CASSLGGGDEQFF
TGTGCCAGCAGCTTAGGGGGCGGGGATGAGCAGTTCTTC
>TRBJ1-3|NA|TRBD1|TRBV6-5
CASRMDRGAGNTIYF
TGTGCCAGCAGGATGGACAGGGGAGCTGGAAACACCATATATTTT
>TRBJ2-3|NA|TRBD2|TRBV4-1
CASSQSIAGGRTDTQYF
TGCGCCAGCAGCCAATCAATAGCGGGGGGGAGGACAGATACGCAGTATTTT
>TRBJ2-3|once|TRBD1|TRBV19
CATRGQGTDTQYF
TGTGCCACTAGAGGACAGGGAACAGATACGCAGTATTTT
>TRBJ2-3|NA|TRBD2|TRBV4-1
CASSQERELQMGAQYF
TGCGCCAGCAGCCAAGAGCGGGAGCTCCAAATGGGTGCGCAGTATTTT
>TRBJ2-1|NA|NA|TRBV6-5
CASSYSVQRYNEQFF
TGTGCCAGCAGTTACTCGGTCCAGAGATACAATGAGCAGTTCTTC
>TRBJ2-7|NA|NA|TRBV12-5
CASGSGPYEQYF
TGTGCTAGTGGATCCGGGCCTTACGAGCAGTACTTC
>TRBJ2-1|NA|NA|TRBV6-1
CASSEALRVYNEQFF
TGTGCCAGCAGTGAAGCGCTTCGGGTTTACAATGAGCAGTTCTTC
>TRBJ1-6|NA|TRBD1|TRBV7-2
CASSPQGAGSPLHF
TGTGCCAGCAGCCCACAGGGGGCGGGCTCACCCCTCCACTTT
>TRBJ2-2|NA|NA|TRBV5-1
CASSPRYRLGTDTGELFF
TGCGCCAGCAGCCCGAGATACCGCCTAGGGACCGACACCGGGGAGCTGTTTTTT
>TRBJ1-5|NA|TRBD1|TRBV10-2
CASSGQGANQPQHF
TGCGCCAGCAGCGGACAGGGGGCTAATCAGCCCCAGCATTTT
>TRBJ2-1|NA|NA|TRBV11-2
CASSLTAAGAYNEQFF
TGTGCCAGCAGCTTGACTGCGGCTGGCGCCTACAATGAGCAGTTCTTC
>TRBJ2-2|NA|NA|TRBV5-1
CASSPRGAGELFF
TGCGCCAGCAGCCCACGGGGCGCCGGGGAGCTGTTTTTT
>TRBJ1-1|NA|NA|TRBV6-1
CASSEEAGGAFF
TGTGCCAGCAGTGAAGAAGCGGGGGGGGCTTTCTTT
>TRBJ1-5|NA|NA|TRBV10-3
CAISESTVLNQPQHF
TGTGCCATCAGTGAGTCGACAGTCCTCAATCAGCCCCAGCATTTT
>TRBJ2-5|NA|NA|TRBV19
CASKYQGQETQYF
TGTGCCAGTAAATACCAGGGTCAAGAGACCCAGTACTTC
>TRBJ2-5|NA|TRBD1|TRBV7-3
CASSSSGTGQETQYF
TGTGCCAGCAGCTCCTCCGGGACAGGCCAAGAGACCCAGTACTTC
>TRBJ1-4|NA|NA|TRBV7-9
CASSLVPNGEKLFF
TGTGCCAGCAGCTTAGTCCCCAATGGGGAAAAACTGTTTTTT
>TRBJ2-7|NA|NA|TRBV28
CASSSQGLGAYEQYF
TGTGCCAGCAGCTCACAGGGCCTGGGGGCCTACGAGCAGTACTTC
>TRBJ2-5|NA|TRBD2|TRBV5-4
CASSPSGGAFQETQYF
TGTGCCAGCAGCCCGAGCGGGGGGGCCTTTCAAGAGACCCAGTACTTC
>TRBJ2-7|once|NA|TRBV28
CASTTGNSYEQYF
TGTGCCAGCACCACCGGGAACTCCTACGAGCAGTACTTC
>TRBJ1-5|NA|NA|TRBV10-3
CAITKGGGQPQHF
TGTGCCATCACAAAAGGAGGGGGTCAGCCCCAGCATTTT
>TRBJ2-1|NA|TRBD2|TRBV7-6
CASSQTSGIIGNEQFF
TGTGCCAGCAGCCAAACTAGCGGGATAATTGGGAATGAGCAGTTCTTC
>TRBJ1-2|NA|NA|TRBV2
CATRGGRGWGYTF
TGTGCCACCAGAGGGGGGAGGGGCTGGGGCTACACCTTC
>TRBJ1-1|once|NA|TRBV15
CATSRVPPGTTEAFF
TGTGCCACCAGCAGAGTCCCGCCAGGGACCACTGAAGCTTTCTTT
>TRBJ1-5|NA|NA|TRBV19
CASSIASISNQPQHF
TGTGCCAGTAGTATAGCCTCTATTAGCAATCAGCCCCAGCATTTT
>TRBJ1-1|NA|TRBD1|TRBV11-2
CASSPWTGAASEAFF
TGTGCCAGCAGCCCGTGGACAGGGGCCGCCTCTGAAGCTTTCTTT
>TRBJ2-6|NA|NA|TRBV6-5
CASSYSASGANVLTF
TGTGCCAGCAGTTACTCGGCCTCTGGGGCCAACGTCCTGACTTTC
>TRBJ2-5|NA|NA|TRBV7-9
CASSQSVLKETQYF
TGTGCCAGCAGCCAAAGCGTGCTTAAAGAGACCCAGTACTTC
>TRBJ2-5|NA|TRBD2|TRBV7-9
CASSPGLDQETQYF
TGTGCCAGCAGCCCTGGACTAGACCAAGAGACCCAGTACTTC
>TRBJ1-4|NA|NA|TRBV27
CASSSSRVEKLFF
TGTGCCAGCTCTTCCTCCCGGGTCGAAAAACTGTTTTTT
>TRBJ1-6|NA|TRBD1|TRBV30
CAWTPDRSSYNSPLHF
TGTGCCTGGACCCCGGACAGGAGCTCCTATAATTCACCCCTCCACTTT
>TRBJ1-3|NA|NA|TRBV6-6
CASSYSGNSGNTIYF
TGTGCCAGCAGTTACTCCGGGAATTCTGGAAACACCATATATTTT
>TRBJ2-7|NA|NA|TRBV7-9
CASSELQGHSYEQYF
TGTGCCAGCAGCGAACTACAGGGCCACTCCTACGAGCAGTACTTC
>TRBJ2-7|NA|NA|TRBV19
CASSITSGANYEQYF
TGTGCCAGTAGTATTACTTCGGGAGCGAACTACGAGCAGTACTTC
>TRBJ2-1|NA|NA|TRBV30
CAWSGSWGRYNEQFF
TGTGCCTGGAGTGGTAGCTGGGGGAGATACAATGAGCAGTTCTTC
>TRBJ2-2|NA|TRBD1|TRBV6-6
CASSPQGAGTGELFF
TGTGCCAGCAGCCCTCAGGGGGCGGGCACCGGGGAGCTGTTTTTT
>TRBJ1-3|NA|NA|TRBV25-1
CASSEFSASAGNTIYF
TGTGCCAGCAGTGAATTTAGTGCTTCCGCTGGAAACACCATATATTTT
>TRBJ2-1|NA|TRBD2|TRBV4-1
CASSHRLAGFYNEQFF
TGCGCCAGCAGCCACAGACTAGCGGGATTTTACAATGAGCAGTTCTTC
>TRBJ1-1|once|TRBD1|TRBV30
CAWSWDSGYTEAFF
TGTGCCTGGAGTTGGGACAGCGGATACACTGAAGCTTTCTTT
>TRBJ2-1|NA|TRBD2|TRBV9
CASSVGVREGYNEQFF
TGTGCCAGCAGCGTAGGGGTGCGGGAGGGATACAATGAGCAGTTCTTC
>TRBJ2-2|once|TRBD1|TRBV5-1
CASSLAGTGYTGELFF
TGCGCCAGCAGCTTGGCCGGGACAGGGTACACCGGGGAGCTGTTTTTT